The 23 T cell receptor beta chains below all came from one sample that was sequenced in a study of a mutant IDH1 vaccine in newly diagnosed glioma. Antigens of these TCRs are unknown. Time point meaning: week 5, during vaccination. In every dose of vaccine, 300 ug of mutant IDH1 20-mer peptide was given alongside topical imiquimod. Assay used: immunoSEQ multiplex PCR; TCRdb lists only in-frame clones, some missing. This table holds approximately 80,000 clones, about 91% found once. The sequencing here drew on PBMCs, taken from a glioma patient whose treatment included an IDH1 peptide vaccine. These receptors all stem from a woman aged 50 to 65 with glioma.

The chain joins TRBV12-5 to TRBJ2-5; possibly TRBD1 for D (6 bases). The CDR3 has 15 amino acids. With 5 bases removed from V and 5 bases from J, the gap between germline ends came to 18 bases. The germline gives CDR1 LGHNT, CDR2 FRNRAP. CDR3: CASGGGFGIVETQYF. The CDR3 bases are TGTGCTAGTGGTGGGGGCTTTGGGATCGTCGAGACCCAGTACTTC.

The chain carries TRBV25-1 and TRBJ2-1, with TRBD1 matching 8 bases. With V trimmed by 4 bases and J by 8 bases, 16 bases remained unmatched. The CDR3 sequence is 17 residues long. Germline assignment: CDR1 MGHDK and CDR2 SYGVNS. The CDR3 loop reads CASSAPPTGAQRDEQFF. CDR3 bases: TGTGCCAGCAGTGCACCACCGACAGGGGCGCAAAGAGATGAGCAGTTCTTC.

CDR3 region: CAWRVRGAPGGNTIYF. The CDR3 DNA follows: TGTGCCTGGAGAGTTCGTGGGGCGCCTGGTGGAAACACCATATATTTT. The chain uses TRBV30 and TRBJ1-3; maybe TRBD1 (5 bases). The CDR3 length is 16 residues. Germline CDR1 GTSNPN, CDR2 SVGIG (reference sequence). Between the trimmed V and J ends, which lost 3 bases and 3 bases, there was a span of 18 bases.

This rearrangement joins TRBV7-9 to TRBJ2-3; the D is unclear. The CDR3 is 14 residues long. Germline CDR1 reads SEHNR; CDR2 reads FQNEAQ (reference sequence). Deletions cut 1 base from V and 0 bases from J, with 5 bases between. The CDR3 DNA follows: TGTGCCAGCAGCTTAGAGCTCAGCACAGATACGCAGTATTTT. This translates into CASSLELSTDTQYF.

The V and J genes are TRBV28 and TRBJ1-4, with 10 bases matching TRBD1. J gave up 8 bases and V 3 bases, and 3 bases lay outside the gene matches. The CDR3 extends over 14 amino acids. Germline values: CDR1 MDHEN, CDR2 SYDVKM. The CDR3 nucleotides read TGTGCCAGCAGTTTGGACAGGGGGAGAGAAAAACTGTTTTTT. Protein sequence: CASSLDRGREKLFF.

Concerning this clone itself: The same CDR3 also results from other DNA sequences found in this sample. The chain employs TRBV5-1 and TRBJ1-4, with TRBD1 matching 10 bases. V was clipped by 0 bases and J by 6 bases; unmatched bases: 2. The CDR3 runs 15 residues. Germline CDR1 and CDR2: SGHRS and YFSETQ. The CDR3 coding sequence is TGCGCCAGCAGCTTGGCCGGGACAGGGGATGAAAAACTGTTTTTT. It encodes CASSLAGTGDEKLFF.

J is TRBJ2-7 and V is TRBV6-6; 9 bases are shared with TRBD2. The CDR3 runs to 14 residues. Germline V gives CDR1 MNHNY, CDR2 SVGAGI (reference sequence). Trimming at V came to 2 bases and at J to 6 bases, leaving 5 bases not matched to a gene. The CDR3 DNA sequence: TGTGCCAGCAGTTACCGGCGGGAGGGGGGCGAGCAGTACTTC. This codes for CASSYRREGGEQYF.

The chain recombines TRBV6-1 with TRBJ2-3, with D perhaps being TRBD1 or TRBD2 (5 bases each). CDR3 size: 16 residues. The germline gives CDR1 MNHNS, CDR2 SASEGT. V lost 3 bases and J lost 5, with 18 bases in between. CDR3 in amino acids: CASSESGAFNLDTQYF. The CDR3 nucleotides are TGTGCCAGCAGTGAGTCCGGGGCCTTCAACCTAGATACGCAGTATTTT.

The genes are TRBV18 and TRBJ1-3; D is ambiguous. The CDR3 sequence is 14 residues long. Germline values: CDR1 KGHSH, CDR2 LQKENI. The V and J ends lost 0 bases and 1 base respectively, with 4 bases between them. In DNA, the CDR3 is TGTGCCAGCTCACCACCGGCATCTGGAAACACCATATATTTT. Encoded protein: CASSPPASGNTIYF. The full variable domain, with the rest looked up from reference TRBV18 and TRBJ1-3, is NAGVMQNPRHLVRRRGQEARLRCSPMKGHSHVYWYRQLPEEGLKFMVYLQKENIIDESGMPKERFSAEFPKEGPSILRIQQVVRGDSAAYFCASSPPASGNTIYFGEGSWLTVV.

The rearrangement links TRBV7-9 to TRBJ1-4, with TRBD1 matching 12 bases. Unmatched junction bases numbered 4, after V lost 3 bases and J lost 8 bases. Germline-derived CDR1 and CDR2 are SEHNR and FQNEAQ (reference sequence). This CDR3 spans 15 amino acids. The CDR3 nucleotides are TGTGCCAGCAGCTTGGGACAGGGGGCGCGGGAAAAACTGTTTTTT. Translating it yields CASSLGQGAREKLFF.

The chain combines TRBV29-1 with TRBJ1-2; D may be TRBD1 (5 bases). The germline CDR1 and CDR2 sequences are SQVTM and ANQGSEA. The CDR3 loop spans 14 amino acids. V was cut by 1 base and J by 5 bases, with 14 bases left in between. CDR3 loop: CSVEGGRVQYGYTF. The CDR3 DNA follows: TGCAGCGTTGAAGGGGGCAGGGTACAGTATGGCTACACCTTC.

The rearrangement uses TRBV28 and TRBJ1-3; a possible D gene is TRBD1 (5 bases). V lost 0 bases to trimming and J lost 1 base, with 16 bases between them. Per germline, CDR1 MDHEN and CDR2 SYDVKM. CDR3 length: 18 amino acids. The CDR3 here is CASSLWGRGRQSGNTIYF. Here the CDR3 DNA reads TGTGCCAGCAGTTTATGGGGGCGTGGCAGGCAGTCTGGAAACACCATATATTTT.

The chain recombines TRBV2 with TRBJ1-4; D unresolved. This CDR3 spans 16 amino acids. Germline loops: CDR1 SNHLY, CDR2 FYNNEI. V lost 2 bases, J lost 0 bases, and 10 bases lay in between. The CDR3 coding sequence is TGTGCCAGCAGTGAAACCGGATGGACAACTAATGAAAAACTGTTTTTT. It is translated as CASSETGWTTNEKLFF.

The V gene is TRBV6-4, the J gene TRBJ1-1, with TRBD1 as a possible D gene (6 bases). Trimming took 3 bases from V and 2 from J, leaving 7 bases between them. The CDR3 is 13 amino acids. CDR1 and CDR2 from the germline V gene are MRHNA and SNTAGT. Written as DNA, the CDR3 is TGTGCCAGCAGTGAACAGGGAAACACTGAAGCTTTCTTT. It yields the protein CASSEQGNTEAFF.

The V call is TRBV2, the J call TRBJ2-1, with D possibly TRBD2 on 6 matching bases. This CDR3 is 12 amino acids long. Germline V gene sequence: CDR1 SNHLY, CDR2 FYNNEI. With 3 bases removed from V and 10 bases from J, the gap between germline ends came to 10 bases. In DNA, the CDR3 is TGTGCCAGCAGTGAGACTAGTTTCGAGCAGTTCTTC. As protein: CASSETSFEQFF.

The chain joins TRBV5-6 to TRBJ2-7; D might be TRBD2 (6 bases). Germline V gives CDR1 SGHDT, CDR2 YYEEEE. CDR3 length: 15 residues. Trimming removed 5 bases from V and 3 bases from J, with 18 bases in between. CDR3 nucleotides: TGTGCCAGCAGGAGGCGTGGGGAGGCTAGCTACGAGCAGTACTTC. Translation: CASRRRGEASYEQYF.

The count of this clone is one. CDR3 sequence reads: CASSRGQGRTGELFF. The CDR3 DNA follows: TGTGCCAGCAGCAGGGGACAGGGGAGGACCGGGGAGCTGTTTTTT. V and J are TRBV7-2 and TRBJ2-2, with TRBD1 matching over 10 bases. Germline V lookup: CDR1 SGHTA, CDR2 FQGNSA. The junction had 5 bases not matched to a gene; V was cut back by 5 bases and J by 5 bases. This CDR3 has 15 amino acids.

The chain couples TRBV5-4 to TRBJ2-3; TRBD1 agrees at 9 bases. Germline values: CDR1 SGHNT, CDR2 YYREEE (reference sequence). V was pared by 4 bases and J by 6 bases, with 9 bases of the junction left unmatched. This CDR3 is 15 amino acids long. CDR3 nucleotide sequence: TGTGCCAGCAGCCTACCACAGGGGGCGCGGGATACGCAGTATTTT. Encoded protein: CASSLPQGARDTQYF. Together with reference TRBV5-4 and TRBJ2-3, the CDR3 gives the full variable domain: ETGVTQSPTHLIKTRGQQVTLRCSSQSGHNTVSWYQQALGQGPQFIFQYYREEENGRGNFPPRFSGLQFPNYSSELNVNALELDDSALYLCASSLPQGARDTQYFGPGTRLTVL.

The rearrangement uses TRBV27 and TRBJ2-2, with TRBD2 as a possible D gene (6 bases). Germline values: CDR1 MNHEY, CDR2 SMNVEV (reference sequence). V was clipped by 2 bases and J by 6 bases, with 13 bases between them. This CDR3 contains 15 residues. The CDR3 loop is CASSLMGGRAGELFF. CDR3 nucleotides: TGTGCCAGCAGTTTAATGGGGGGACGCGCCGGGGAGCTGTTTTTT.

J is TRBJ1-1 and V is TRBV6-5; D is possibly TRBD1 (5 bases). The germline V gene encodes CDR1 MNHEY and CDR2 SVGAGI. V was cut by 5 bases and J by 3 bases, with 16 bases left in between. There are 15 residues in the CDR3. Here the CDR3 reads CASSSPWGGDTEAFF. CDR3 bases: TGTGCCAGCAGTAGCCCCTGGGGGGGGGACACTGAAGCTTTCTTT.

V gene TRBV19 combines with J gene TRBJ2-5; the D call may be TRBD1 or TRBD2 (5 bases each). Germline CDR1 is LNHDA and CDR2 is SQIVND (reference sequence). The CDR3 contains 14 residues. With 3 bases removed from V and 7 bases from J, the gap between germline ends came to 15 bases. The chain's CDR3 is CASSITGTQGTQYF. As DNA, the CDR3 is TGTGCCAGTAGTATCACCGGGACCCAGGGGACCCAGTACTTC.

The chain has TRBV5-1 and TRBJ2-2, with a possible D match to TRBD2 (7 bases). Germline V gene data show CDR1 as SGHRS and CDR2 as YFSETQ. Trimming removed 5 bases from V and 6 bases from J, with 20 bases in between. The length of the CDR3 is 16 residues. CDR3 in DNA: TGCGCCAGCAGTCACCGGACAGCGGGACTATCCGGGGAGCTGTTTTTT. This encodes CASSHRTAGLSGELFF.

The rearrangement joins TRBV15 to TRBJ1-4; a weak D match, TRBD1 (6 bases). The CDR3 contains 16 residues. Germline CDR1 reads LNHNV; CDR2 reads YYDKDF (reference sequence). V was cut by 3 bases and J by 8 bases, with 19 bases left in between. CDR3 loop: CATSRASGAGGEKLFF. DNA of the CDR3: TGTGCCACCAGCAGGGCCTCGGGGGCGGGAGGGGAAAAACTGTTTTTT.